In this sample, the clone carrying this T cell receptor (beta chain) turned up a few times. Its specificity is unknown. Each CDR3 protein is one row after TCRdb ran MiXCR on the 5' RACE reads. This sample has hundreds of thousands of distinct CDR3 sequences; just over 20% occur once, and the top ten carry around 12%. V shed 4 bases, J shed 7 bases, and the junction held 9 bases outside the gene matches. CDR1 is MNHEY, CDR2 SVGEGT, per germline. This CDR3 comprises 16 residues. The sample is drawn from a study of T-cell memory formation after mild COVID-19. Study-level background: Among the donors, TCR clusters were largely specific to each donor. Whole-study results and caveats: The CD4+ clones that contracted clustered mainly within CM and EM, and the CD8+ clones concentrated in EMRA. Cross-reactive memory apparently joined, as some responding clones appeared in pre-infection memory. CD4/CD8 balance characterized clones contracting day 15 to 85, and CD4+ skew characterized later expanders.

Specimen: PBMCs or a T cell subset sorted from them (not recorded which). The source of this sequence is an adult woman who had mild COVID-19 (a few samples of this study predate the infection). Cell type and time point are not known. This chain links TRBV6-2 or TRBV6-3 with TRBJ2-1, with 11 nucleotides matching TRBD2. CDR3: CASSFLSGRAENEQFF. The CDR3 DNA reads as TGTGCCAGCAGTTTCCTTAGCGGGAGGGCCGAAAATGAGCAGTTCTTC.